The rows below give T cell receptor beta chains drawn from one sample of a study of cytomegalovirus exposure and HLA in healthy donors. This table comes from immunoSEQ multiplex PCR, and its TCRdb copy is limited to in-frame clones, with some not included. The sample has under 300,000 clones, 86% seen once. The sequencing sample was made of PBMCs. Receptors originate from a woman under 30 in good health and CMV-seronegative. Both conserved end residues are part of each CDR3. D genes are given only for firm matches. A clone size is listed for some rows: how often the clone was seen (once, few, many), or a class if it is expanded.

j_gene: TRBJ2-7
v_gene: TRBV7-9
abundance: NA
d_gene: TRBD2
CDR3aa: CASNKGTSNEQYF
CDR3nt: TGTGCCAGCAACAAAGGGACTAGCAACGAGCAGTACTTC

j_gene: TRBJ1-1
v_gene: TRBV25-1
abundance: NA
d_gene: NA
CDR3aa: CASSEGGYTEAFF
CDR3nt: TGTGCCAGCAGTGAGGGGGGGTACACTGAAGCTTTCTTT

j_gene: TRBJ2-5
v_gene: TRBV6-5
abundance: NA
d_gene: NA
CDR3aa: CASSGRDSLGETQYF
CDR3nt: TGTGCCAGCAGTGGCCGGGACTCCCTGGGGGAGACCCAGTACTTC

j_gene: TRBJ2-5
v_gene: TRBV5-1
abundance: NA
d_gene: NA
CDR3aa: CASTVAGLETQYF
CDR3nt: TGCGCCAGCACGGTGGCAGGGCTAGAGACCCAGTACTTC

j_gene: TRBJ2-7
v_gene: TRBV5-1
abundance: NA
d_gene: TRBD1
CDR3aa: CASSSGQVTLYEQYF
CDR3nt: TGCGCCAGCAGCTCAGGACAGGTAACTCTCTACGAGCAGTACTTC

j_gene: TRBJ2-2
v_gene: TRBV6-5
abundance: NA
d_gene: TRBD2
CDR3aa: CASSYSGGLTGELFF
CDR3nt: TGTGCCAGCAGTTACAGCGGGGGCCTCACCGGGGAGCTGTTTTTT

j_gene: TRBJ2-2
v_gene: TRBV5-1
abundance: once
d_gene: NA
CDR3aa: CASSFAPGGKPTGELFF
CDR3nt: TGCGCCAGCAGCTTTGCCCCGGGCGGGAAGCCTACCGGGGAGCTGTTTTTT

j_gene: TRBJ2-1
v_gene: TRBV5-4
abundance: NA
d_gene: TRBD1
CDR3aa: CASSGDRVGYNEQFF
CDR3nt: TGTGCCAGCAGCGGGGACAGGGTTGGCTACAATGAGCAGTTCTTC

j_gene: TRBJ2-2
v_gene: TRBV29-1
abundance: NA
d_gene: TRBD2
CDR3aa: CSVESGLAGGLSGELFF
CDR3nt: TGCAGCGTTGAGTCGGGGCTAGCGGGGGGACTCTCCGGGGAGCTGTTTTTT

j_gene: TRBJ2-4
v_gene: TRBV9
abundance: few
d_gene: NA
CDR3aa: CASSADTGSIQYF
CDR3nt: TGTGCCAGCAGCGCAGATACGGGGTCTATTCAGTACTTC

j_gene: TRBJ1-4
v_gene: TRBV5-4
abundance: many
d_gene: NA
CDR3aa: CASSPMGGIGEKLFF
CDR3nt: TGTGCCAGCAGCCCGATGGGGGGGATCGGTGAAAAACTGTTTTTT

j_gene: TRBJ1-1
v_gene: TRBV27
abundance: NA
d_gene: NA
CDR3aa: CASSLSTGLGTEAFF
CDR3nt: TGTGCCAGCAGTTTGTCCACAGGGCTCGGGACTGAAGCTTTCTTT

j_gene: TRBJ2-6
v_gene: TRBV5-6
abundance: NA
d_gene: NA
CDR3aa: CASSSQGANVLTF
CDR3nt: TGTGCCAGCAGCTCCCAGGGGGCCAACGTCCTGACTTTC

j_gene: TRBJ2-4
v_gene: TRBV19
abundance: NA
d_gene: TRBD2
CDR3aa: CASRPGLAGIGLAKNIQYF
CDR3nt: TGTGCCAGTAGACCGGGACTAGCGGGAATTGGGCTTGCCAAAAACATTCAGTACTTC

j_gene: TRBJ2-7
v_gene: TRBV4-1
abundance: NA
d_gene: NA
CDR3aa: CASSPPEGEFTSSYEQYF
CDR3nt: TGCGCCAGCAGCCCACCTGAGGGGGAGTTTACTAGCTCCTACGAGCAGTACTTC

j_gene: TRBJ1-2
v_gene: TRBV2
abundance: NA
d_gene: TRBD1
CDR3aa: CASRGTGPHYGYTF
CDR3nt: TGTGCCAGCAGAGGGACAGGGCCACACTATGGCTACACCTTC

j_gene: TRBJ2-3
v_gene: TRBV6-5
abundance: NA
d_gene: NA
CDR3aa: CASSYGLALSTDTQYF
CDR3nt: TGTGCCAGCAGTTACGGGCTAGCGTTAAGCACAGATACGCAGTATTTT

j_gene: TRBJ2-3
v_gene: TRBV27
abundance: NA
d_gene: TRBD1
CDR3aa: CASSFRGIDTDTQYF
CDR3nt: TGTGCCAGCAGTTTCAGGGGGATAGACACAGATACGCAGTATTTT

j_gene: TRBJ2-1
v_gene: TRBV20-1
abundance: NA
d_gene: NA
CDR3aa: CSARGGEQFF
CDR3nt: TGCAGTGCGCGGGGAGGCGAGCAGTTCTTC

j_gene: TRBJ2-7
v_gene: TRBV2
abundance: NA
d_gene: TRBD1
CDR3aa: CASSERGGYKQYF
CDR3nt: TGTGCCAGCAGTGAGAGAGGGGGCTATAAGCAGTACTTC

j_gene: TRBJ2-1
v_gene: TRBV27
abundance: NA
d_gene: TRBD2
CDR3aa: CASYHASGGYNEQFF
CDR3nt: TGTGCCAGCTACCACGCTAGCGGGGGCTACAATGAGCAGTTCTTC